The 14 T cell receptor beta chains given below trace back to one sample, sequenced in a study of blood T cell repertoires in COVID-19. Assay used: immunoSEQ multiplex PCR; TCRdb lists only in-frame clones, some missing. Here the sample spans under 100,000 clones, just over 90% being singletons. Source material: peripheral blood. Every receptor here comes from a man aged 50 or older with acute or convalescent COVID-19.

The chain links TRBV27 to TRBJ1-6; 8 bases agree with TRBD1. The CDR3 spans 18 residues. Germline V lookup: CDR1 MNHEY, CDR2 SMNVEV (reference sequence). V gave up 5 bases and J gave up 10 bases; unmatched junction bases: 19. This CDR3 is CASSPQLDRGPRRSPLHF. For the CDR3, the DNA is TGTGCCAGCAGTCCGCAACTCGACAGGGGCCCGCGAAGGTCACCCCTCCACTTT.

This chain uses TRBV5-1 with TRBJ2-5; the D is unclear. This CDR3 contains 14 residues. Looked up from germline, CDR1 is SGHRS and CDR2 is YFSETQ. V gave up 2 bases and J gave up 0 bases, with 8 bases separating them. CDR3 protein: CASSFWLYQETQYF. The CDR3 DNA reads TGCGCCAGCAGCTTTTGGCTGTACCAAGAGACCCAGTACTTC.

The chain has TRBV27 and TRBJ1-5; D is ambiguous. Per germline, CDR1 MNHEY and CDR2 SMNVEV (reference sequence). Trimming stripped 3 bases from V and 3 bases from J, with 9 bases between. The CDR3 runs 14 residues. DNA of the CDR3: TGTGCCAGCAGTTTTGGCAGTTCCAATCAGCCCCAGCATTTT. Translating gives CASSFGSSNQPQHF.

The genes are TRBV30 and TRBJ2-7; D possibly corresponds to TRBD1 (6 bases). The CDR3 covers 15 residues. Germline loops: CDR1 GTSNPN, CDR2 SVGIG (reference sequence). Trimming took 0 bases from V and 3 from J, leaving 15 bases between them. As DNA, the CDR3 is TGTGCCTGGAGTGTACGCTGGGAAGGGGGCTACGAGCAGTACTTC. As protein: CAWSVRWEGGYEQYF.

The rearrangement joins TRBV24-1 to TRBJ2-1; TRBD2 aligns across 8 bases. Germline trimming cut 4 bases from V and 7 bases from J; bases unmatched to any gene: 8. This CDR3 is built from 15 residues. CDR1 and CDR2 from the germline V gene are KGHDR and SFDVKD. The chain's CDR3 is CATSEGGRPENEQFF. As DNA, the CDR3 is TGTGCCACCAGTGAGGGCGGGAGGCCGGAGAATGAGCAGTTCTTC.

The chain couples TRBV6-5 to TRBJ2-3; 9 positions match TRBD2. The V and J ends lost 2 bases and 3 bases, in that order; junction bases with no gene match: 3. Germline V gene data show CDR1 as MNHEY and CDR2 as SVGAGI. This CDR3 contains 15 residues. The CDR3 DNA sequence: TGTGCCAGCAGTTACGGGCTAGCGGGAACAGATACGCAGTATTTT. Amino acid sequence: CASSYGLAGTDTQYF.

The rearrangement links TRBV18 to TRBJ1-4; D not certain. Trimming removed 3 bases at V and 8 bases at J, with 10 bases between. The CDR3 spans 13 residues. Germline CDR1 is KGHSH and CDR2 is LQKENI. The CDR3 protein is CASSPDMLEKLFF. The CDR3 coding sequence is TGTGCCAGCTCACCTGATATGCTAGAAAAACTGTTTTTT.

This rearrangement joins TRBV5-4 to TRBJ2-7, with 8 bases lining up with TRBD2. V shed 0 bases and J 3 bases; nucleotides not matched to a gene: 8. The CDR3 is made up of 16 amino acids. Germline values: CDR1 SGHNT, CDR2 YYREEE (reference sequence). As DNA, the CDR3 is TGTGCCAGCAGCTTGGAGGCGGGAGGAGCGCACTACGAGCAGTACTTC. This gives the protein CASSLEAGGAHYEQYF.

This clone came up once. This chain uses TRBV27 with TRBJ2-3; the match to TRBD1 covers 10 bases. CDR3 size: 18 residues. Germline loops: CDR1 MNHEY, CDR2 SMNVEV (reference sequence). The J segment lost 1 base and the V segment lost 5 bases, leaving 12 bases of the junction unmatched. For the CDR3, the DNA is TGTGCCAGCAGTAGACAGGGGGCAGGGGTACTGGGCACAGATACGCAGTATTTT. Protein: CASSRQGAGVLGTDTQYF.

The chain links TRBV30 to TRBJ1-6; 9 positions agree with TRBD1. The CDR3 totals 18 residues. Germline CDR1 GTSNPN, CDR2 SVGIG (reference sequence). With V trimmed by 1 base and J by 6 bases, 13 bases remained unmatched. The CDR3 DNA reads TGTGCCTGGAGTGACATCGGAGGAGGGACAGGGCCTAATTCACCCCTCCACTTT. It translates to CAWSDIGGGTGPNSPLHF.

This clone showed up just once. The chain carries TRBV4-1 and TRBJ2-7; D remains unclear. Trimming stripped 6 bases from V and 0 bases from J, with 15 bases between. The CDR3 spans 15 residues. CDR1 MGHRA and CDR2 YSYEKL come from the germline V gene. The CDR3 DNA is TGCGCCAGCAGTTCCCCTGCGGTCGGCTCCTACGAGCAGTACTTC. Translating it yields CASSSPAVGSYEQYF.

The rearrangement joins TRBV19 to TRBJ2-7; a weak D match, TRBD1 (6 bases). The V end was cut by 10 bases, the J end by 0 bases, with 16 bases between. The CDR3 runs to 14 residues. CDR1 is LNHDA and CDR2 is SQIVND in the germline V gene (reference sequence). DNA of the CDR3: TGTGCCACCCCCCCGACAGGCAGCTCCTACGAGCAGTACTTC. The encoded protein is CATPPTGSSYEQYF.

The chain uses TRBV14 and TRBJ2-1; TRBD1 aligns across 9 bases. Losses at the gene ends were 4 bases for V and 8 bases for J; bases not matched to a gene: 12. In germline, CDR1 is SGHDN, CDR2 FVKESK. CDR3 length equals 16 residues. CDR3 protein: CASSPYNGQGSHEQFF. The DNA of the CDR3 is TGTGCCAGCAGCCCCTATAACGGACAGGGGAGTCATGAGCAGTTCTTC.

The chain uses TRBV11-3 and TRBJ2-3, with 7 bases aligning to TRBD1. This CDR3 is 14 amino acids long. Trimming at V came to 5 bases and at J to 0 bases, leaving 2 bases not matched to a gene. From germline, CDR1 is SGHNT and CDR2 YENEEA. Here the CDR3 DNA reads TGTGCCAGCAGCCGACAGGGTAGCACAGATACGCAGTATTTT. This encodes CASSRQGSTDTQYF.